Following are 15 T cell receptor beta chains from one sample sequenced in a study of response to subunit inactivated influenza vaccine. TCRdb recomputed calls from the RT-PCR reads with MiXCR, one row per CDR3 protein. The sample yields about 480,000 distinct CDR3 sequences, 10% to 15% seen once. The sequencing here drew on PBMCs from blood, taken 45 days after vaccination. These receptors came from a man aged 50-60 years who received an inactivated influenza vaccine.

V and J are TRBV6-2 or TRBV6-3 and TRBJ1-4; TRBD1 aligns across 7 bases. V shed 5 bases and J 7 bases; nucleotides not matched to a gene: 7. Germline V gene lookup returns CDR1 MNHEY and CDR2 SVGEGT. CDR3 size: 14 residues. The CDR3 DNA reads TGTGCCAGCAGTCGACAGGGAGGCAGTGAAAAACTGTTTTTT. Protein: CASSRQGGSEKLFF.

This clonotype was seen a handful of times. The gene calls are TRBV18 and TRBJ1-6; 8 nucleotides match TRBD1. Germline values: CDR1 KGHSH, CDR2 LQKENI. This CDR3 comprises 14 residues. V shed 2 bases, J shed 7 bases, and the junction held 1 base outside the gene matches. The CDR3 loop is CASSPWDRNSPLHF. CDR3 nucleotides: TGTGCCAGCTCACCATGGGACAGGAATTCACCCCTCCACTTT.

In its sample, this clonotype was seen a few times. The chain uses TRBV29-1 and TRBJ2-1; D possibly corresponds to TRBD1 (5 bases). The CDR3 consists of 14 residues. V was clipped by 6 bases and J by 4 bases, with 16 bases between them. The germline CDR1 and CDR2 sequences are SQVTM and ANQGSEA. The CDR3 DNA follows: TGCAGCGTGAGGACACATAGAAAATACAATGAGCAGTTCTTC. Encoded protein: CSVRTHRKYNEQFF.

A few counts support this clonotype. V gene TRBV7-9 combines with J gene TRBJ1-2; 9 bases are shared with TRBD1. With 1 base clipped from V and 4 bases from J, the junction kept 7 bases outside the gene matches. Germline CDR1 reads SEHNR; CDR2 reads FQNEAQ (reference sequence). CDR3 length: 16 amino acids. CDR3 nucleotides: TGTGCCAGCAGCTTAGGACCGGGACAGGGCTTCTATGGCTACACCTTC. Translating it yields CASSLGPGQGFYGYTF.

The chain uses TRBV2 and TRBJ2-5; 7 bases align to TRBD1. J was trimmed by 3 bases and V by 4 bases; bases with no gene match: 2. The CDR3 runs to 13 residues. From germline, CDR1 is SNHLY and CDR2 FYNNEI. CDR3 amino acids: CASSGQGEETQYF. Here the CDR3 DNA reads TGTGCCAGCAGTGGACAGGGCGAAGAGACCCAGTACTTC.

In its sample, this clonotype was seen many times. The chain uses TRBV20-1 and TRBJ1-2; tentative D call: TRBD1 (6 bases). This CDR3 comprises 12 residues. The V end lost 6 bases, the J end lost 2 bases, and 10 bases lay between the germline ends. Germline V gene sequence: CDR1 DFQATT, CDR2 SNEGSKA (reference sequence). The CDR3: CSAKGGNYGYTF. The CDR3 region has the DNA TGCAGTGCAAAGGGGGGAAACTATGGCTACACCTTC.

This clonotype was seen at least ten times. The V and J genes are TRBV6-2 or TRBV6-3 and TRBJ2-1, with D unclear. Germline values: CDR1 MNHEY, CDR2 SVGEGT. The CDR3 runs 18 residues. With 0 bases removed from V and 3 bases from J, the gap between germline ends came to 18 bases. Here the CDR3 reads CASSYSARKLYDYNEQFF. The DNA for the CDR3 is TGTGCCAGCAGTTACTCTGCGCGGAAATTATACGACTACAATGAGCAGTTCTTC.

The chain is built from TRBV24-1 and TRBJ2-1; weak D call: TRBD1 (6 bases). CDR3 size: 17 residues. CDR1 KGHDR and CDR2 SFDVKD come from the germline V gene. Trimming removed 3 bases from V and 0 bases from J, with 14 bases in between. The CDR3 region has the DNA TGTGCCACCAGTGATAAGATAGGACAGAGCTCCTACAATGAGCAGTTCTTC. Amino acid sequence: CATSDKIGQSSYNEQFF.

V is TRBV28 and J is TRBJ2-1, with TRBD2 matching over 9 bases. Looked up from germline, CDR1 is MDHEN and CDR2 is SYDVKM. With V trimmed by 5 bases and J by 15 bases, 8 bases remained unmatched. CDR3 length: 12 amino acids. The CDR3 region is CASSLSRGGAFF. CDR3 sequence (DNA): TGTGCCAGCAGTCTTTCGCGGGGGGGTGCGTTCTTC. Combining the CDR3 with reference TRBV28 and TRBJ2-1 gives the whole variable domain DVKVTQSSRYLVKRTGEKVFLECVQDMDHENMFWYRQDPGLGLRLIYFSYDVKMKEKGDIPEGYSVSREKKERFSLILESASTNQTSMYLCASSLSRGGAFFGPGTRLTVL.

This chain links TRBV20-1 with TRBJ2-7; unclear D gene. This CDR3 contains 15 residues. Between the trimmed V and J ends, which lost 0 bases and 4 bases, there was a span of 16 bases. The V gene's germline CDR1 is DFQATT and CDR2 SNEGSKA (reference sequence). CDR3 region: CSARDLGGRDYEQYF. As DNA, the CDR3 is TGCAGTGCTAGAGATCTAGGCGGTAGAGATTACGAGCAGTACTTC.

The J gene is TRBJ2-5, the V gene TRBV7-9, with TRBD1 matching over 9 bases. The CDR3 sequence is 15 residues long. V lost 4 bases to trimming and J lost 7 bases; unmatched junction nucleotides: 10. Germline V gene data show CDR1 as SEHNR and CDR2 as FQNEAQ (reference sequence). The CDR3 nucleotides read TGTGCCAGCAGCTACAACAGGGGGCCCGGGCGGACCCAGTACTTC. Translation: CASSYNRGPGRTQYF.

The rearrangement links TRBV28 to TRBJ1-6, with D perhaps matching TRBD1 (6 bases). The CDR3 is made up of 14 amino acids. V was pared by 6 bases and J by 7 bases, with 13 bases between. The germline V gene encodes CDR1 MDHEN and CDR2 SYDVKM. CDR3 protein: CASSPPGANSPLHF. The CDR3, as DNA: TGTGCCAGCAGCCCACCGGGGGCAAATTCACCCCTCCACTTT.

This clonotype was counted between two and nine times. CDR3 in amino acids: CASSLHPPGQKIKNIQYF. The CDR3 coding sequence is TGTGCCAGCAGTTTACACCCTCCGGGACAGAAGATCAAAAACATTCAGTACTTC. The chain couples TRBV12-3 or TRBV12-4 to TRBJ2-4, with 7 bases fitting TRBD1. V trimming: 2 bases; J trimming: 3 bases; junction bases outside the gene matches: 13. This CDR3 region has 18 residues.

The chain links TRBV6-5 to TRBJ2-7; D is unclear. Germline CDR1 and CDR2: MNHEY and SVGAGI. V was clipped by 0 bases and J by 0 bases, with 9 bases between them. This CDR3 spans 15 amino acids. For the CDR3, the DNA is TGTGCCAGCAGTTACTCGACCCAGGTCTCCTACGAGCAGTACTTC. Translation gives CASSYSTQVSYEQYF.

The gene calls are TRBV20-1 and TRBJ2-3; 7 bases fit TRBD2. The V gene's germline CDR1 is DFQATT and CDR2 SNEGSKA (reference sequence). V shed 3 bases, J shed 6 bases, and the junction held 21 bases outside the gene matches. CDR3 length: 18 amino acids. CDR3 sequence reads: CSASVPLFAGGTFDTQYF. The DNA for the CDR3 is TGCAGTGCTAGTGTTCCCCTTTTCGCCGGGGGGACTTTCGATACGCAGTATTTT.